Following are 7 T cell receptor beta chains from one sample sequenced in a study of blood T cell repertoires in COVID-19. Assay used: immunoSEQ multiplex PCR; TCRdb lists only in-frame clones, some missing. The sample yields almost 300,000 clones, around nine tenths seen once. Sequencing was performed on peripheral blood. The receptors come from a man between 65 and 85 years old with acute or convalescent COVID-19.

The rearrangement uses TRBV5-1 and TRBJ1-2; a weak D match, TRBD1 (6 bases). The CDR3 has 16 residues. V was clipped by 3 bases and J by 7 bases, with 22 bases between them. Germline V lookup: CDR1 SGHRS, CDR2 YFSETQ. As DNA, the CDR3 is TGCGCCAGCAGCTCACTGAACAGGGTTGCGATGAGTGGCTACACCTTC. Residues: CASSSLNRVAMSGYTF.

Remarks on this clone: Distinct nucleotide sequences in the sample also encode this CDR3. The chain is built from TRBV5-1 and TRBJ1-5, with a possible D match to TRBD1 (6 bases). V lost 0 bases to trimming and J lost 5 bases, with 6 bases between them. In germline, CDR1 is SGHRS, CDR2 YFSETQ. This CDR3 is built from 13 residues. The CDR3 region is CASSLDRDQPQHF. CDR3 in DNA: TGCGCCAGCAGCTTGGACAGGGATCAGCCCCAGCATTTT.

The CDR3 region is CASTEGWLSNEQFF. The CDR3 region has the DNA TGTGCCAGCACCGAGGGTTGGCTCTCCAATGAGCAGTTCTTC. This chain connects TRBV7-2 to TRBJ2-1, with D perhaps matching TRBD2 (5 bases). Trimming left V 7 bases short and J 6 bases short, with 16 bases between. The germline gives CDR1 SGHTA, CDR2 FQGNSA. CDR3 length: 14 residues.

The count of this clone is one. V is TRBV5-8 and J is TRBJ2-7, with D unclear. The CDR3 loop spans 15 amino acids. V gave up 1 base and J gave up 0 bases, with 11 bases separating them. CDR1 is SGHTS and CDR2 is YDEGEE in the germline V gene. This chain's CDR3 is CASSLLYYNSYEQYF. For the CDR3, the DNA is TGTGCCAGCAGCTTGTTGTATTACAACTCCTACGAGCAGTACTTC.

The DNA of the CDR3 is TGCAGCGCCGCGTCAGGCAAGCAGTTCTTC. Its translation: CSAASGKQFF. This chain uses TRBV29-1 with TRBJ2-1; D gene ambiguous. From germline, CDR1 is SQVTM and CDR2 ANQGSEA. Trimming took off 7 bases at V and 11 bases at J, with 12 bases between the two ends. This CDR3 is built from 10 residues.

CDR3 coding DNA: TGTGCCAGCAGCGACTTAGCGGGAGGCAGGGATGAGCAGTTCTTC. Its protein product is CASSDLAGGRDEQFF. The chain has TRBV6-5 and TRBJ2-1; 10 bases line up with TRBD2. CDR3 length: 15 residues. The germline CDR1 and CDR2 sequences are MNHEY and SVGAGI. The V and J ends lost 6 bases and 8 bases, in that order; junction bases with no gene match: 10.

The chain recombines TRBV9 with TRBJ1-6, with a tentative D call TRBD1 (6 bases). Germline CDR1 is SGDLS and CDR2 is YYNGEE. The CDR3 length is 15 residues. Trimming shortened V by 0 bases and J by 5 bases, and 9 bases separated the two germline ends. CDR3 nucleotide sequence: TGTGCCAGCAGCGTAGCAGGGGTAGATAATTCACCCCTCCACTTT. This gives the protein CASSVAGVDNSPLHF.